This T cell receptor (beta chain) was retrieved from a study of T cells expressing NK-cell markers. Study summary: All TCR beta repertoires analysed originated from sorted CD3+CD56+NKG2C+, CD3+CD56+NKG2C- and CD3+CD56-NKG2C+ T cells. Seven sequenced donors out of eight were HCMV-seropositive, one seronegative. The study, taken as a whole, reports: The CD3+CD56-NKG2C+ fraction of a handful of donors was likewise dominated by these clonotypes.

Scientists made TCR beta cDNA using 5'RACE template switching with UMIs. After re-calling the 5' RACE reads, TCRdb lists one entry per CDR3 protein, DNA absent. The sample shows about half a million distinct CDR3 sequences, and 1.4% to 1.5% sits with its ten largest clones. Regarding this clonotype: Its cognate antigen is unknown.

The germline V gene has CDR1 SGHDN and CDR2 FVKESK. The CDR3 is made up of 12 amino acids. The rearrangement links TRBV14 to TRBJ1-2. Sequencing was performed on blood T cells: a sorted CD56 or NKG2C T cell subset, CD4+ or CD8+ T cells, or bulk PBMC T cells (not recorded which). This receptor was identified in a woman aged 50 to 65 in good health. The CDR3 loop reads CASSPRRNGYTF.